This T cell receptor beta chain was sequenced during a study of T cells expressing NK-cell markers. Overall study: Source material for TCR beta repertoires consisted of sorted CD3+CD56+NKG2C+, CD3+CD56+NKG2C- and CD3+CD56-NKG2C+ T cells. The sequencing cohort of eight donors included seven HCMV-seropositive individuals and one seronegative individual.

TCRdb re-called the 5' RACE reads; one entry per CDR3 protein, DNA not given. The sample includes roughly 430,000 distinct CDR3 sequences. The CDR3 is 14 residues long. CDR1 and CDR2 from the germline V gene are MDHEN and SYDVKM. V gene TRBV28 combines with J gene TRBJ2-7; TCRdb's D call of TRBD1 is untestable without DNA. Specimen: blood T cells: a sorted CD56 or NKG2C T cell subset, CD4+ or CD8+ T cells, or bulk PBMC T cells (not recorded which). The sequence was collected from a woman between 18 and 75 years old in good health. This CDR3 reads CASSSRPGPWEQYF.